This T cell receptor (beta chain) was retrieved from a study of T cells after yellow fever vaccination. Study-level points and caveats: Sorted repertoires could include abundant contaminating clonotypes from bulk cells.

TCRdb re-analysed the 5' RACE reads in MiXCR, keeping a single row per CDR3 protein. The table lists under 500,000 distinct CDR3 sequences, 18% of them singletons. With 4 bases clipped from V and 8 bases from J, the junction kept 8 bases outside the gene matches. CDR3 length equals 14 residues. CDR1 and CDR2 (germline): SGHRS, YFSETQ. This clonotype appeared many times. Its antigen remains unidentified. The material was PBMCs, obtained before the yellow fever booster vaccination. The source is a man aged 18-30 years who received the YFV17D yellow fever vaccine. V usage is TRBV5-1 and J usage is TRBJ2-1, with TRBD1 identical over 8 bases. CDR3 sequence reads: CASSQMTGDDEQFF. The DNA for the CDR3 is TGCGCCAGCAGCCAGATGACAGGGGACGATGAGCAGTTCTTC.